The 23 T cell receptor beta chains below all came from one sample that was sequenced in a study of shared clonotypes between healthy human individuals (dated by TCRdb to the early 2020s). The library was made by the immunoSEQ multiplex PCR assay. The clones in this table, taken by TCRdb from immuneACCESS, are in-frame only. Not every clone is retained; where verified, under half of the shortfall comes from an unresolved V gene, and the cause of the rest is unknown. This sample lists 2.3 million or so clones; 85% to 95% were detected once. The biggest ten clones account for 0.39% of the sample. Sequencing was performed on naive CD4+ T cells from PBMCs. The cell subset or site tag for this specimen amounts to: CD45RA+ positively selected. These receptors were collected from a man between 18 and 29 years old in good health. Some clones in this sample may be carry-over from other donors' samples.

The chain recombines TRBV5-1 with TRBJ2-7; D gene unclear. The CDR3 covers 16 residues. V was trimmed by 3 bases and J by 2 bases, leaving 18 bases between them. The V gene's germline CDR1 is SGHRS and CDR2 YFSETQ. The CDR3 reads CASSSGASGLTYEQYF. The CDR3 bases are TGCGCCAGCAGCTCGGGTGCGTCCGGGCTCACCTACGAGCAGTACTTC.

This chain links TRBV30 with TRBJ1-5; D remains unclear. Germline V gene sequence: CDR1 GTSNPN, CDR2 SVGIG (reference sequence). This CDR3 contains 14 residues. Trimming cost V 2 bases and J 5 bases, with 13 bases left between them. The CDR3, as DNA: TGTGCCTGGAGTAGGGTCATTGTGGATCAGCCCCAGCATTTT. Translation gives CAWSRVIVDQPQHF.

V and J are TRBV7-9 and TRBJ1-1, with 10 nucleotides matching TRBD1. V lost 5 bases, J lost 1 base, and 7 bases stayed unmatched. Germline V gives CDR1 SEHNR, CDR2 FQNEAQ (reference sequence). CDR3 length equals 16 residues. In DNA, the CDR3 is TGTGCCAGCAGCCTCGGGACAGGGGCGCCGAACACTGAAGCTTTCTTT. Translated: CASSLGTGAPNTEAFF.

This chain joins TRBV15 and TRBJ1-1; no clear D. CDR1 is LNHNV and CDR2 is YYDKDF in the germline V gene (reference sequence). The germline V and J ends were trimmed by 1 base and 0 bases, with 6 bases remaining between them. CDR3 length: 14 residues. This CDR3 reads CATSRGVLNTEAFF. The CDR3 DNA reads TGTGCCACCAGCAGAGGGGTGCTGAACACTGAAGCTTTCTTT. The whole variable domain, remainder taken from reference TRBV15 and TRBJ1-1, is DAMVIQNPRYQVTQFGKPVTLSCSQTLNHNVMYWYQQKSSQAPKLLFHYYDKDFNNEADTPDNFQSRRPNTSFCFLDIRSPGLGDTAMYLCATSRGVLNTEAFFGQGTRLTVV.

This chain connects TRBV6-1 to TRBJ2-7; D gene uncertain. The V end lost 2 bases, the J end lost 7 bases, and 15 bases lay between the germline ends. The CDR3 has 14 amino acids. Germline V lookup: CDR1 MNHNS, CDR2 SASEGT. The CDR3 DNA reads TGTGCCAGCAGTGAATTTTGGGCTCTGGGAGAGCAGTACTTC. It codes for CASSEFWALGEQYF.

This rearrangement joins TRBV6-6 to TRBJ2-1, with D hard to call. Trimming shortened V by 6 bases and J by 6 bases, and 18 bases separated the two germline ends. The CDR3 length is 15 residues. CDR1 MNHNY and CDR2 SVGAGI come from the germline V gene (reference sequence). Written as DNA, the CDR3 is TGTGCCAGCAGGCCCTTTGCGCGGTTAAGCAATGAGCAGTTCTTC. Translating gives CASRPFARLSNEQFF.

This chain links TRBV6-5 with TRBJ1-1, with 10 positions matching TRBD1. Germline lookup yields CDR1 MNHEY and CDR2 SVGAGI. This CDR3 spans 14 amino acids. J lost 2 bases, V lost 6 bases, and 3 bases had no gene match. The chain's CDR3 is CASRDRGYNTEAFF. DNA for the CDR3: TGTGCCAGCAGGGACAGGGGGTATAACACTGAAGCTTTCTTT.

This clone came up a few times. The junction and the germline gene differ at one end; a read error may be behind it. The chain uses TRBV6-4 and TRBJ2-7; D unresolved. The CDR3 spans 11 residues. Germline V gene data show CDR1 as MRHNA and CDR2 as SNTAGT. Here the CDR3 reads CASSNSYEQYF. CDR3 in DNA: TGTGCCAGCAGTAACTCCTACGAGCAGTACTTC.

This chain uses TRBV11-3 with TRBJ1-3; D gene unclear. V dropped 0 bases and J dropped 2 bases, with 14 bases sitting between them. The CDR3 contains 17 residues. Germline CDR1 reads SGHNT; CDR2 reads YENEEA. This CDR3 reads CASSLDSTELAGNTIYF. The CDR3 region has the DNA TGTGCCAGCAGCTTAGACTCGACGGAGTTGGCTGGAAACACCATATATTTT.

The DNA for the CDR3 is TGTGCCAGCAGCAACGGACAGGCCGGAGGGAGGAACACTGAAGCTTTCTTT. Encoded protein: CASSNGQAGGRNTEAFF. The J gene is TRBJ1-1, the V gene TRBV28, with 7 bases aligning to TRBD1. V was clipped by 6 bases and J by 1 base; unmatched bases: 14. The germline CDR1 and CDR2 sequences are MDHEN and SYDVKM. The CDR3 consists of 17 residues. The full variable domain, its missing parts supplied by reference TRBV28 and TRBJ1-1, is DVKVTQSSRYLVKRTGEKVFLECVQDMDHENMFWYRQDPGLGLRLIYFSYDVKMKEKGDIPEGYSVSREKKERFSLILESASTNQTSMYLCASSNGQAGGRNTEAFFGQGTRLTVV.

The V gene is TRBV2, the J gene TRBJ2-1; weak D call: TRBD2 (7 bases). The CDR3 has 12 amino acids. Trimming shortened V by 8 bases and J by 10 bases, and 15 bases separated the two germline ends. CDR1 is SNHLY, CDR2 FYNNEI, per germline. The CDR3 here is CASGLVDREQFF. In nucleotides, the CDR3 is TGTGCCAGCGGACTAGTAGACAGGGAGCAGTTCTTC.

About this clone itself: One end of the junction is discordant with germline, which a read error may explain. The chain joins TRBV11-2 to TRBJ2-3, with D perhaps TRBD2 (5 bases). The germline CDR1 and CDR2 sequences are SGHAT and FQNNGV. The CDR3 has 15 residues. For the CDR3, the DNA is TGTGCCAGCAGCTTCAGCCTAGGGAGCACGGATACGCAGTATTTT. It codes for CASSFSLGSTDTQYF.

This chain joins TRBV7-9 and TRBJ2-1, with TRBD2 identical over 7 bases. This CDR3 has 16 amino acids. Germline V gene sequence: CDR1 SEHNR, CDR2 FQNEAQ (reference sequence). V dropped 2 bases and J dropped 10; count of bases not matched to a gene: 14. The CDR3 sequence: CASSLSVGEGTLEQFF. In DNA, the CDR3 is TGTGCCAGCAGCTTAAGTGTAGGGGAGGGCACATTGGAGCAGTTCTTC.

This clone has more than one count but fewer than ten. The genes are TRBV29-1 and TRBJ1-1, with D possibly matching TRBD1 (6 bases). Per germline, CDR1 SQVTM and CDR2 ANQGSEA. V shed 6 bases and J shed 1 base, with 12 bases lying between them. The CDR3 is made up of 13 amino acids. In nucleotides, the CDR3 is TGCAGCGTGAACGCCAGGGGGAACACTGAAGCTTTCTTT. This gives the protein CSVNARGNTEAFF. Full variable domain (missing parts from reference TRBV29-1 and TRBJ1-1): SAVISQKPSRDICQRGTSLTIQCQVDSQVTMMFWYRQQPGQSLTLIATANQGSEATYESGFVIDKFPISRPNLTFSTLTVSNMSPEDSSIYLCSVNARGNTEAFFGQGTRLTVV.

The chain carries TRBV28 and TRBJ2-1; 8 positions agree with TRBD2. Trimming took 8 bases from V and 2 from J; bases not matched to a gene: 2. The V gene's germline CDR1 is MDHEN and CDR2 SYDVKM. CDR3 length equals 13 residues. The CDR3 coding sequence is TGTGCCAGCGCCGGGAGGGCCTACAATGAGCAGTTCTTC. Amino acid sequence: CASAGRAYNEQFF.

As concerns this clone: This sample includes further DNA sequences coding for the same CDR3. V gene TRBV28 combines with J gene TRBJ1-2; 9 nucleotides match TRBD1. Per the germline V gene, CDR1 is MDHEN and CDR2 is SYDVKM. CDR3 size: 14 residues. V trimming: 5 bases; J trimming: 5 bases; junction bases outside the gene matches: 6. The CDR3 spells CASSPTGGSYGYTF. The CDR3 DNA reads TGTGCCAGCAGTCCGACAGGGGGATCTTATGGCTACACCTTC.

The CDR3 reads CASSIPGQAYEQYF. CDR3 sequence (DNA): TGTGCCAGTAGTATACCTGGACAGGCCTACGAGCAGTACTTC. The chain uses TRBV19 and TRBJ2-7, with TRBD1 matching 7 bases. The germline CDR1 and CDR2 sequences are LNHDA and SQIVND (reference sequence). J was trimmed by 2 bases and V by 2 bases; bases with no gene match: 3. This CDR3 has 14 residues.

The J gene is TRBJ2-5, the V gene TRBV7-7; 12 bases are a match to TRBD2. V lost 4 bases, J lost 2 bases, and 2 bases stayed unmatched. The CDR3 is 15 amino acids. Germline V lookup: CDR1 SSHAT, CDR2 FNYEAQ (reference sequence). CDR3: CASSYLAGGQETQYF. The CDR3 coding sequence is TGTGCCAGCAGCTACCTAGCGGGAGGGCAAGAGACCCAGTACTTC.

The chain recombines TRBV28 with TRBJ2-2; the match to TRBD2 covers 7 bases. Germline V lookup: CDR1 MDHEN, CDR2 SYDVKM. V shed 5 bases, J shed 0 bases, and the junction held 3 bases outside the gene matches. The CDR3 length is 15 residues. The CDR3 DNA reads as TGTGCCAGCAGTGCTAGCGGATCGAACACCGGGGAGCTGTTTTTT. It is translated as CASSASGSNTGELFF.

The CDR3 DNA follows: TGTGCCAGCAGCCCGAGACTAGCGGCAACCTACGAGCAGTACTTC. This sequence encodes CASSPRLAATYEQYF. The chain carries TRBV4-2 and TRBJ2-7; 9 nucleotides line up with TRBD2. The CDR3 sequence is 15 residues long. Germline CDR1 reads LGHNA; CDR2 reads YNFKEQ. The J segment lost 2 bases and the V segment lost 4 bases, leaving 6 bases of the junction unmatched.

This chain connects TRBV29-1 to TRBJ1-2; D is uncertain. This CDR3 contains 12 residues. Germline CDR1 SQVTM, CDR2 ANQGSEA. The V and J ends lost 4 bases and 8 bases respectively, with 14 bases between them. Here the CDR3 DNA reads TGCAGCGTTGTTCCCTTACCGGGCGGCTACACCTTC. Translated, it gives CSVVPLPGGYTF.

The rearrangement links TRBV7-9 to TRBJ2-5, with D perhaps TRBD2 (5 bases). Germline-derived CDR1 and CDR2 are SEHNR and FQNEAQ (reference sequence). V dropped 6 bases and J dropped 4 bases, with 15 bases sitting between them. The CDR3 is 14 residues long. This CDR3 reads CASSSLTGRETQYF. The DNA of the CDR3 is TGTGCCAGCAGTTCCCTGACGGGAAGAGAGACCCAGTACTTC.

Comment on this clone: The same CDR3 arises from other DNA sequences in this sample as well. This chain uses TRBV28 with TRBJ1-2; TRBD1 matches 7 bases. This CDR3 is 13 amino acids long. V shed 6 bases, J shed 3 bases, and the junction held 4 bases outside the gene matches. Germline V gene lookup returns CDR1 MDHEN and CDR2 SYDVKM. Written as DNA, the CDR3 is TGTGCCAGCAGCCTACAGGGGTACTATGGCTACACCTTC. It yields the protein CASSLQGYYGYTF.